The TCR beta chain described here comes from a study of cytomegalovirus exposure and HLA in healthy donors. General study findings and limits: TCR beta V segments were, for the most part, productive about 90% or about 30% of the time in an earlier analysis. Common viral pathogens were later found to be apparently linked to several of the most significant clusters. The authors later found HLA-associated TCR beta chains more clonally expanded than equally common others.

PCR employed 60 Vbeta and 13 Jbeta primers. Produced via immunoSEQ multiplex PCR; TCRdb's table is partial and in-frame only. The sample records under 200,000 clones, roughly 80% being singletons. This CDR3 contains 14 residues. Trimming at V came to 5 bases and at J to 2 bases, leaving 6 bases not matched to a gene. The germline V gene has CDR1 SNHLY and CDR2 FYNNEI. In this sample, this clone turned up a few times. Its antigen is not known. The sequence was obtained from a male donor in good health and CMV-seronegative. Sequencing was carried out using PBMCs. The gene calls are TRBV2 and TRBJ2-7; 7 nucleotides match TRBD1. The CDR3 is CASSTQGFPYEQYF. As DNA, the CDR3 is TGTGCCAGCAGTACACAGGGGTTCCCCTACGAGCAGTACTTC. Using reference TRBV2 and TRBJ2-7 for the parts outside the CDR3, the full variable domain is EPEVTQTPSHQVTQMGQEVILRCVPISNHLYFYWYRQILGQKVEFLVSFYNNEISEKSEIFDDQFSVERPDGSNFTLKIRSTKLEDSAMYFCASSTQGFPYEQYFGPGTRLTVT.